Listed below are T cell receptor beta chains from one sample, sequenced in a study of cytomegalovirus exposure and HLA in healthy donors. The data were produced by immunoSEQ multiplex PCR, yet TCRdb's version contains in-frame clones alone and is incomplete. Among 100,000 or so clones, around 80% were seen once, and the ten largest hold 12% to 15%. Sequencing input: PBMCs. The origin of the receptors is a male donor in good health and CMV-seropositive. CDR3s include the opening cysteine and the closing phenylalanine or tryptophan. Fields, in order: D gene, clone size, V gene, J gene, CDR3 protein. The D gene is left open where the match is weak. Clone sizes are given selectively: once, few, many, or a class where the clone is expanded.

TRBD1	NA	TRBV5-5	TRBJ1-1	CASSSRQGLGLNTEAFF
NA	NA	TRBV4-3	TRBJ2-7	CASSQDLKGMTDYEQYF
NA	NA	TRBV5-4	TRBJ2-1	CASSLESGVYNEQFF
TRBD1	NA	TRBV13	TRBJ2-7	CASSLGQGVCEQYF
NA	NA	TRBV9	TRBJ2-3	CASSVGGGFGDTQYF
NA	NA	TRBV7-2	TRBJ2-7	CASSHPRRERTYEQYF
TRBD1	NA	TRBV6-5	TRBJ1-5	CASSPTGERQPQHF
NA	NA	TRBV15	TRBJ1-4	CATSRDQMQAREKLFF
NA	NA	TRBV5-1	TRBJ2-7	CASSLAYRASDSYEQYF
NA	NA	TRBV14	TRBJ1-1	CASSQDQGALWVFF
TRBD2	NA	TRBV2	TRBJ2-7	CASSRPGLAGGNYEQYF
NA	NA	TRBV2	TRBJ1-2	CASSEQGSGYGYTF
TRBD2	NA	TRBV7-8	TRBJ2-3	CASSLVGGGPDTQYF
NA	NA	TRBV7-2	TRBJ1-5	CASGWGPEYSNQPQHF
NA	once	TRBV19	TRBJ2-5	CASSIGGQGQETQYF
TRBD1	NA	TRBV19	TRBJ1-1	CASSPTRDRAMNTEAFF
TRBD2	NA	TRBV6-1	TRBJ2-2	CASRTSGGTGELFF
TRBD1	few	TRBV7-2	TRBJ1-1	CASSLGGQGAKTEAFF
TRBD2	once	TRBV4-1	TRBJ2-7	CASSQDRTGTSYEQYF
TRBD1	NA	TRBV7-9	TRBJ1-2	CASSSLDRGSVSYGYTF
NA	NA	TRBV2	TRBJ1-5	CASSFTENQPQHF
NA	NA	TRBV5-6	TRBJ2-7	CASSFGDRHEQYF
TRBD2	once	TRBV25-1	TRBJ2-2	CASSEEGLAGTGELFF
NA	NA	TRBV10-3	TRBJ1-6	CAISESVQAASPLHF
NA	NA	TRBV2	TRBJ1-1	CASNRGTANTEAFF
NA	NA	TRBV28	TRBJ2-2	CASSLERLDPTGELFF
NA	NA	TRBV2	TRBJ1-4	CASIHGQTTNEKLFF
TRBD2	NA	TRBV11-2	TRBJ2-5	CASSLHTGGERFHETQYF
TRBD1	NA	TRBV2	TRBJ2-5	CASYRGQWETQYF
TRBD2	NA	TRBV10-2	TRBJ2-2	CAGSHGLAGTGELFF
TRBD1	NA	TRBV29-1	TRBJ1-2	CSVHGGTDPRRDSSNYGYTF
NA	NA	TRBV27	TRBJ1-1	CASSLFSGRVTEAFF
TRBD2	NA	TRBV7-2	TRBJ2-3	CASSPRPFSGGARDTQYF
NA	NA	TRBV11-2	TRBJ2-5	CASSPFDSQETQYF
TRBD1	NA	TRBV6-5	TRBJ2-2	CASTSDRLHTGELFF
NA	once	TRBV29-1	TRBJ1-1	CSVGQGENTEAFF
NA	NA	TRBV5-4	TRBJ1-1	CASSLNRGGLNTEAFF
NA	few	TRBV28	TRBJ1-5	CASSFMLGPIYSNQPQHF
TRBD1	NA	TRBV4-2	TRBJ2-2	CASSRDYRGRGFTGELFF
NA	few	TRBV7-8	TRBJ1-4	CASSSTDSNNEKLFF
NA	NA	TRBV14	TRBJ1-4	CASSQLRGTNEKLFF
NA	once	TRBV5-1	TRBJ1-2	CASSTPEGDGYTF
TRBD1	NA	TRBV30	TRBJ2-7	CAWTTGQAQYF
NA	NA	TRBV5-4	TRBJ2-7	CASSLGQYEQYF
TRBD2	once	TRBV14	TRBJ2-3	CASSKATSGASAQYF
TRBD2	NA	TRBV2	TRBJ2-3	CASMGDGGTDTQYF
NA	once	TRBV29-1	TRBJ2-7	CSVRGLNYEQYF
NA	NA	TRBV6-5	TRBJ1-2	CASSYSKLRADYGYTF
TRBD1	NA	TRBV5-1	TRBJ2-7	CASSLGGTGGPASYEQYF
NA	NA	TRBV5-1	TRBJ1-1	CASAPLGGAEAFF
NA	NA	TRBV6-5	TRBJ1-2	CASSYLSSNYGYTF
TRBD1	NA	TRBV29-1	TRBJ2-6	CSVESGTVVSGANVLTF
NA	NA	TRBV6-1	TRBJ1-2	CASSSPGVAYGYTF
TRBD1	NA	TRBV2	TRBJ1-5	CASRHGQEGNQPQHF
TRBD2	NA	TRBV5-6	TRBJ2-5	CASSFGGAGETQYF